Below, 3 T cell receptor beta chains from the same sample are listed, as sequenced in a study of T-cell reconstitution after alpha-beta-depleted transplantation in children. The TCRbeta library was prepared with unique molecular identifiers. In TCRdb, the PCR reads were re-called with MiXCR into one record per CDR3 protein. This sample has fewer than 550,000 distinct CDR3 sequences; roughly 11% occur once, and the top ten carry about 14%. The sequences come from PBMCs, mostly from graft donor cells, collected 180 days after TCRalphabeta/CD19-depleted stem cell transplant. Source of these receptors: a female patient aged 2 to 10 who had a stem cell transplant for aplastic anemia, so the T cells may come from the graft donor.

This clonotype was found a few times. The chain has TRBV5-5 and TRBJ2-3; D could derive from TRBD1 or TRBD2 (5 bases each). The CDR3 is made up of 17 amino acids. V gave up 3 bases and J gave up 5 bases, with 22 bases separating them. Germline CDR1 is SGHKS and CDR2 is YYEKEE (reference sequence). DNA for the CDR3: TGTGCCAGCAGCTCCCCCAGAGGGACCGGATTACAAGATACGCAGTATTTT. As protein: CASSSPRGTGLQDTQYF.

This CDR3 reads CASANRYEQYV. The CDR3 nucleotides are TGTGCCAGCGCGAATCGATACGAGCAGTACGTC. The gene calls are TRBV6-2 or TRBV6-3 and TRBJ2-7; no definite D call. The germline gives CDR1 MNHEY, CDR2 SVGEGT. Trimming shortened V by 8 bases and J by 4 bases, and 9 bases separated the two germline ends. The CDR3 extends over 11 amino acids.

The sample holds a few counts of this clonotype. CDR3: CASSQDRRAGFDIQYF. The CDR3 DNA follows: TGCGCCAGCAGCCAAGATCGGAGGGCAGGGTTTGACATTCAGTACTTC. This chain links TRBV4-3 with TRBJ2-4; D possibly corresponds to TRBD2 (6 bases). The V gene lost 0 bases and the J gene lost 8 bases, with 17 bases spanning the gap. CDR1 is LGHNA, CDR2 YSLEER, per germline. The CDR3 extends over 16 amino acids.